The clone carrying this T cell receptor (beta chain) was counted ten times or more. The antigen remains unidentified. The sample comes from a study of T-cell memory formation after mild COVID-19. Study details: Largely donor-specific TCR clusters were found. Findings and limits, study-wide: Clones contracting over day 15 to 85 were CD4/CD8 balanced, with later expanders leaning CD4+.

5'RACE, which relied on constant-segment primers, yielded TCR alpha and TCR beta cDNA libraries carrying sample barcodes and UMIs. A single record per CDR3 protein comes from TCRdb applying MiXCR to the 5' RACE reads. This table holds roughly 280,000 distinct CDR3 sequences, 15% to 20% found once. The receptor's source is a young man who had mild COVID-19 (a few samples of this study predate the infection). Cell type and time point are not known. The sample taken for sequencing was PBMCs or a T cell subset sorted from them (not recorded which).

The CDR3 loop reads CASSLAPGNTGELFF. The CDR3 DNA reads TGCGCCAGCAGCTTGGCCCCAGGGAACACCGGGGAGCTGTTTTTT. The gene calls are TRBV5-1 and TRBJ2-2; D unclear. The CDR3 runs 15 residues. CDR1 is SGHRS and CDR2 is YFSETQ in the germline V gene. Trimming cost V 0 bases and J 1 base, with 7 bases left between them.